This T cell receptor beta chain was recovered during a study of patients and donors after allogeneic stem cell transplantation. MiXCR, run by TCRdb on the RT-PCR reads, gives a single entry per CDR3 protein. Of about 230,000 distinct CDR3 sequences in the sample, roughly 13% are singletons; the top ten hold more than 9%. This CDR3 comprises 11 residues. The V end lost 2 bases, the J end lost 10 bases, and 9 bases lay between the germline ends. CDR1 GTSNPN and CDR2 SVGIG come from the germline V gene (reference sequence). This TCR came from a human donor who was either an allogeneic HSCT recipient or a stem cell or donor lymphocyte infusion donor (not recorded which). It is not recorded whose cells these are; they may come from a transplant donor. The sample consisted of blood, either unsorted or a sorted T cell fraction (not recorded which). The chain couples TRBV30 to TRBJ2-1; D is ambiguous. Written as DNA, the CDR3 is TGTGCCTGGAGTCGCTCATGGGAGCAGTTCTTC. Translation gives CAWSRSWEQFF.